One and the same sample provided the 20 T cell receptor beta chains below, sequenced in a study of shared clonotypes between healthy human individuals. Clones were read by immunoSEQ multiplex PCR, and TCRdb kept only the in-frame ones, dropping some. Of approximately 1.5 million clones listed, roughly 98% are singletons. Sequencing was done on a sample of naive CD4+ T cells sorted from blood. As to subset: CD45RA+ positively selected. The receptors shown here come from a man aged 25 to 40 in good health.

V gene TRBV23-1 combines with J gene TRBJ2-1, with D perhaps matching TRBD2 (6 bases). TRBV23-1 is assigned to the ORF class and has an uncertain function. The CDR3 sequence is 14 residues long. The V end was cut by 11 bases, the J end by 5 bases, with 19 bases between. CDR3 sequence (DNA): TGCGCCGATGGGCGGGGCCCAAGGGACAATGAGCAGTTCTTC. Translation: CADGRGPRDNEQFF.

The rearrangement joins TRBV6-5 to TRBJ2-5; 7 positions match TRBD1. Germline V gene lookup returns CDR1 MNHEY and CDR2 SVGAGI. The CDR3 is made up of 15 amino acids. The V and J ends lost 5 bases and 5 bases, in that order; junction bases with no gene match: 11. The CDR3 is CASSPRQARGETQYF. CDR3 DNA sequence: TGTGCCAGCAGTCCCCGACAGGCCAGGGGGGAGACCCAGTACTTC.

The V call is TRBV11-2, the J call TRBJ2-1; perhaps TRBD2 as D (5 bases). Germline loops: CDR1 SGHAT, CDR2 FQNNGV. Trimming removed 3 bases at V and 6 bases at J, with 9 bases between. The CDR3 totals 13 residues. The CDR3 coding sequence is TGTGCCAGCAGCTTCGGGGTACTCAATGAGCAGTTCTTC. Protein: CASSFGVLNEQFF.

This chain connects TRBV9 to TRBJ2-7; TRBD1 might be the D (6 bases). The CDR3 runs to 16 residues. The V and J ends lost 4 bases and 3 bases respectively, with 20 bases between them. Germline V CDR1 and CDR2: SGDLS, YYNGEE. The CDR3 DNA reads as TGTGCCAGCAGCACCAGCGGAGACAGGTTGGTCTACGAGCAGTACTTC. This translates into CASSTSGDRLVYEQYF.

The gene calls are TRBV21-1 and TRBJ1-1. TRBV21-1 is marked as a pseudogene. The length of the CDR3 is 15 residues. Here the CDR3 DNA reads TGTGCCAGCAGCAACGGGCAGGGAGTAGCCACTGAAGCTTTCTTT. This translates into CASSNGQGVATEAFF.

The chain has TRBV2 and TRBJ2-1, with D unresolved. The CDR3 contains 15 residues. Germline CDR1 is SNHLY and CDR2 is FYNNEI. V lost 4 bases, J lost 10 bases, and 20 bases lay in between. CDR3 sequence reads: CASSVTQPGNGEQFF. CDR3 in DNA: TGTGCCAGCAGTGTCACTCAACCCGGTAACGGGGAGCAGTTCTTC.

This chain uses TRBV7-2 with TRBJ2-5; a possible D gene is TRBD1 (6 bases). The CDR3 spans 15 residues. Trimming took 5 bases from V and 6 from J, leaving 19 bases between them. Germline V gene sequence: CDR1 SGHTA, CDR2 FQGNSA. The CDR3, as DNA: TGTGCCAGCAGCCAAGGGACATCGGGGTGGAAGACCCAGTACTTC. This sequence encodes CASSQGTSGWKTQYF.

This chain connects TRBV15 to TRBJ1-5, with D maybe TRBD1 (6 bases). The germline CDR1 and CDR2 sequences are LNHNV and YYDKDF (reference sequence). The V gene lost 0 bases and the J gene lost 0 bases, with 12 bases spanning the gap. The CDR3 spans 17 residues. The CDR3 reads CATSRERQADSNQPQHF. CDR3 sequence (DNA): TGTGCCACCAGCAGAGAACGACAGGCCGATAGCAATCAGCCCCAGCATTTT.

On this clone itself: This CDR3 is also generated by other DNA sequences in the sample. The rearrangement uses TRBV18 and TRBJ2-5; D gene uncertain. The germline V gene encodes CDR1 KGHSH and CDR2 LQKENI. Trimming left V 4 bases short and J 2 bases short, with 2 bases between. The CDR3 totals 11 residues. CDR3 amino acids: CASSLQETQYF. The CDR3 DNA sequence: TGTGCCAGCTCACTTCAAGAGACCCAGTACTTC. Together with reference TRBV18 and TRBJ2-5, the CDR3 gives the full variable domain: NAGVMQNPRHLVRRRGQEARLRCSPMKGHSHVYWYRQLPEEGLKFMVYLQKENIIDESGMPKERFSAEFPKEGPSILRIQQVVRGDSAAYFCASSLQETQYFGPGTRLLVL.

The chain has TRBV6-5 and TRBJ2-7; no clear D gene. The germline V and J ends were trimmed by 5 bases and 2 bases, with 10 bases remaining between them. Germline V gene sequence: CDR1 MNHEY, CDR2 SVGAGI. This CDR3 comprises 13 residues. In DNA form, the CDR3 reads TGTGCCAGCAGTGGGCGTAACGCCTACGAGCAGTACTTC. Translation gives CASSGRNAYEQYF.

This chain connects TRBV29-1 to TRBJ1-2; TRBD1 is a possible D gene (6 bases). Germline CDR1 and CDR2: SQVTM and ANQGSEA. V was shortened by 0 bases and J by 4 bases, with 18 bases between the two germline ends. CDR3 length equals 16 residues. CDR3 protein: CSVEDRRQDIFYGYTF. CDR3 in DNA: TGCAGCGTTGAAGATCGCAGACAGGATATCTTCTATGGCTACACCTTC. Together with reference TRBV29-1 and TRBJ1-2, the CDR3 gives the full variable domain: SAVISQKPSRDICQRGTSLTIQCQVDSQVTMMFWYRQQPGQSLTLIATANQGSEATYESGFVIDKFPISRPNLTFSTLTVSNMSPEDSSIYLCSVEDRRQDIFYGYTFGSGTRLTVV.

The rearrangement links TRBV5-4 to TRBJ2-1, with 8 bases identical to TRBD1. CDR3 length equals 14 residues. With 7 bases clipped from V and 3 bases from J, the junction kept 6 bases outside the gene matches. Germline V gene sequence: CDR1 SGHNT, CDR2 YYREEE (reference sequence). Here the CDR3 DNA reads TGTGCCAGCTTCGACAGGGGAGGCTACAATGAGCAGTTCTTC. Translating gives CASFDRGGYNEQFF.

The gene calls are TRBV7-9 and TRBJ1-4; D is undetermined. From germline, CDR1 is SEHNR and CDR2 FQNEAQ (reference sequence). The length of the CDR3 is 15 residues. The ends were cut back, 2 bases at V and 4 bases at J, with 11 bases in the middle. This chain's CDR3 is CASSLTNSLNEKLFF. CDR3 nucleotides: TGTGCCAGCAGCTTAACTAACAGCCTTAATGAAAAACTGTTTTTT.

Notes on this clone: Other DNA sequences from this sample encode an identical CDR3 as well. This chain connects TRBV2 to TRBJ2-5, with a weak D call TRBD2 (6 bases). Germline CDR1 reads SNHLY; CDR2 reads FYNNEI. Trimming removed 4 bases from V and 0 bases from J, with 9 bases in between. The CDR3 sequence is 14 residues long. CDR3 sequence reads: CASSGGVYQETQYF. CDR3 sequence (DNA): TGTGCCAGCAGTGGGGGGGTGTACCAAGAGACCCAGTACTTC. Drawing the rest from reference TRBV2 and TRBJ2-5, the complete variable domain is EPEVTQTPSHQVTQMGQEVILRCVPISNHLYFYWYRQILGQKVEFLVSFYNNEISEKSEIFDDQFSVERPDGSNFTLKIRSTKLEDSAMYFCASSGGVYQETQYFGPGTRLLVL.

The chain joins TRBV5-4 to TRBJ2-1; TRBD2 agrees at 9 bases. CDR1 SGHNT and CDR2 YYREEE come from the germline V gene (reference sequence). The junction had 9 bases not matched to a gene; V was cut back by 4 bases and J by 7 bases. This CDR3 has 15 amino acids. The CDR3 sequence: CASSLRIAGVNEQFF. The CDR3 DNA sequence: TGTGCCAGCAGCCTTCGGATAGCGGGAGTGAATGAGCAGTTCTTC.

The chain combines TRBV18 with TRBJ1-5; perhaps TRBD1 as D (5 bases). This CDR3 has 15 residues. Germline V gives CDR1 KGHSH, CDR2 LQKENI. V gave up 3 bases and J gave up 2 bases, with 11 bases separating them. The CDR3 DNA is TGTGCCAGCTCACCGGGCAGGGCGGGCAATCAGCCCCAGCATTTT. Translation: CASSPGRAGNQPQHF.

CDR3 nucleotide sequence: TGTGCCACCAGCAGAGATACGGGGTCGGGCAATCAGCCCCAGCATTTT. The encoded protein is CATSRDTGSGNQPQHF. The chain uses TRBV15 and TRBJ1-5; D uncertain. V gave up 0 bases and J gave up 2 bases, with 11 bases separating them. CDR3 length: 16 residues. Per germline, CDR1 LNHNV and CDR2 YYDKDF (reference sequence).

The rearrangement joins TRBV27 to TRBJ2-7; 9 bases line up with TRBD1. The CDR3 loop spans 15 amino acids. CDR1 is MNHEY and CDR2 is SMNVEV in the germline V gene (reference sequence). Trimming at V came to 5 bases and at J to 7 bases, leaving 12 bases not matched to a gene. CDR3 amino acids: CASSRTGAPRGEQYF. The CDR3 DNA reads TGTGCCAGCAGTCGGACAGGGGCACCGCGGGGGGAGCAGTACTTC.

Worth noting for this clone: Other DNA sequences in the sample encode the same CDR3. The V gene is TRBV2, the J gene TRBJ1-2; perhaps TRBD1 as D (6 bases). V gave up 1 base and J gave up 8 bases, with 11 bases separating them. The germline V gene has CDR1 SNHLY and CDR2 FYNNEI. This CDR3 contains 13 residues. CDR3 loop: CASSEEVGGGYTF. CDR3 coding DNA: TGTGCCAGCAGTGAAGAGGTGGGGGGCGGCTACACCTTC.

The CDR3 here is CASSLRLAGGDTQYF. Written as DNA, the CDR3 is TGTGCCAGCAGCTTACGTCTAGCGGGCGGAGATACGCAGTATTTT. V and J are TRBV7-9 and TRBJ2-3; 8 bases match TRBD2. The CDR3 totals 15 residues. J was trimmed by 5 bases and V by 2 bases; bases with no gene match: 6. CDR1 is SEHNR and CDR2 is FQNEAQ in the germline V gene (reference sequence).